The next 21 T cell receptor beta chains were all read from a single sample in a study of T cell changes during pregnancy in multiple sclerosis (dated by TCRdb to between 2018 and 2020). The method was the immunoSEQ multiplex PCR assay. TCRdb provides this immuneACCESS table in a form limited to in-frame rearrangements. Some clones are lacking; in checked studies, under half of them reflect an unresolved V gene, and why the rest are absent is not known. The sample profile shows tens of thousands of clones; just under 90% of them were found once. Of the sample, roughly 5.3% falls within the top ten clones. Sequencing was performed on peripheral blood from another person, used as feeder cells. The receptor source for this set is a human donor whose cells served as feeder cells for cultures in a pregnancy study.

V gene TRBV7-2 combines with J gene TRBJ2-3; TRBD2 matches 7 bases. The CDR3 runs to 15 residues. Losses at the gene ends were 4 bases for V and 10 bases for J; bases not matched to a gene: 14. Germline lookup yields CDR1 SGHTA and CDR2 FQGNSA. CDR3 amino acids: CASSSGVGAGRPQYF. The CDR3 DNA reads as TGTGCCAGCAGCTCCGGGGTGGGTGCCGGGAGGCCGCAGTATTTT.

This clone was counted once. The chain carries TRBV10-3 and TRBJ2-5; D ambiguous. Per the germline V gene, CDR1 is ENHRY and CDR2 is SYGVKD. This CDR3 region has 12 residues. V lost 3 bases, J lost 0 bases, and 2 bases lay in between. CDR3 DNA sequence: TGTGCCATCAGTGAACACCAAGAGACCCAGTACTTC. This sequence encodes CAISEHQETQYF.

V and J are TRBV14 and TRBJ2-6; maybe TRBD2 (5 bases). The germline V gene encodes CDR1 SGHDN and CDR2 FVKESK. Trimming removed 3 bases from V and 1 base from J, with 13 bases in between. The CDR3 length is 17 residues. The CDR3 spells CASSHAGRGSGANVLTF. The CDR3, as DNA: TGTGCCAGCAGCCATGCGGGCCGGGGATCTGGGGCCAACGTCCTGACTTTC.

This chain links TRBV5-1 with TRBJ1-3; D gene ambiguous. Trimming stripped 0 bases from V and 0 bases from J, with 10 bases between. This CDR3 is 16 amino acids long. Germline loops: CDR1 SGHRS, CDR2 YFSETQ. As DNA, the CDR3 is TGCGCCAGCAGCTTGGCCGGGTGGGCCTCTGGAAACACCATATATTTT. Encoded protein: CASSLAGWASGNTIYF.

The chain couples TRBV6-6 to TRBJ2-7; 10 bases fit TRBD1. The length of the CDR3 is 14 residues. V shed 2 bases, J shed 2 bases, and the junction held 0 bases outside the gene matches. Germline lookup yields CDR1 MNHNY and CDR2 SVGAGI (reference sequence). This CDR3 reads CASSYGTGAYEQYF. The CDR3 DNA is TGTGCCAGCAGTTACGGGACAGGGGCCTACGAGCAGTACTTC.

This clone turned up a few times. The chain has TRBV7-3 and TRBJ2-2, with 7 bases identical to TRBD2. The CDR3 consists of 15 residues. Looked up from germline, CDR1 is SGHTA and CDR2 is FQGTGA. Trimming cost V 1 base and J 5 bases; bases outside gene matches: 4. CDR3 region: CASSLSGGTTGELFF. The CDR3 region has the DNA TGTGCCAGCAGCTTAAGCGGGGGAACGACCGGGGAGCTGTTTTTT.

The chain carries TRBV2 and TRBJ2-3; maybe TRBD2 (5 bases). This CDR3 region has 17 residues. The V gene lost 7 bases and the J gene lost 3 bases, with 23 bases spanning the gap. Germline-derived CDR1 and CDR2 are SNHLY and FYNNEI. This CDR3 is CASTLDLGDAFTDTQYF. CDR3 nucleotide sequence: TGTGCCAGCACCTTGGACTTGGGAGATGCGTTTACAGATACGCAGTATTTT. The full variable domain, its missing parts supplied by reference TRBV2 and TRBJ2-3, is EPEVTQTPSHQVTQMGQEVILRCVPISNHLYFYWYRQILGQKVEFLVSFYNNEISEKSEIFDDQFSVERPDGSNFTLKIRSTKLEDSAMYFCASTLDLGDAFTDTQYFGPGTRLTVL.

The chain couples TRBV2 to TRBJ2-2; 10 bases are a match to TRBD1. The CDR3 has 18 amino acids. The germline V gene has CDR1 SNHLY and CDR2 FYNNEI. The J segment lost 6 bases and the V segment lost 5 bases, leaving 15 bases of the junction unmatched. CDR3 sequence (DNA): TGTGCCAGCAGTCGGACAGGGGGGTTCACACCGACCTCCGGGGAGCTGTTTTTT. Its protein product is CASSRTGGFTPTSGELFF.

The chain employs TRBV5-6 and TRBJ1-2; D is perhaps TRBD1 (5 bases). The V end was cut by 3 bases, the J end by 1 base, with 13 bases between. The germline V gene has CDR1 SGHDT and CDR2 YYEEEE. The CDR3 sequence is 15 residues long. CDR3 sequence reads: CASSWGVRGNYGYTF. As DNA, the CDR3 is TGTGCCAGCAGCTGGGGCGTCCGGGGTAACTATGGCTACACCTTC.

This rearrangement joins TRBV5-1 to TRBJ1-3; 7 bases match TRBD1. V was pared by 3 bases and J by 0 bases, with 0 bases of the junction left unmatched. Germline V gene sequence: CDR1 SGHRS, CDR2 YFSETQ. The CDR3 covers 14 residues. Here the CDR3 DNA reads TGCGCCAGCAGCTGGGACAGCTCTGGAAACACCATATATTTT. Translating it yields CASSWDSSGNTIYF. Variable domain in full (rest from reference TRBV5-1 and TRBJ1-3): KAGVTQTPRYLIKTRGQQVTLSCSPISGHRSVSWYQQTPGQGLQFLFEYFSETQRNKGNFPGRFSGRQFSNSRSEMNVSTLELGDSALYLCASSWDSSGNTIYFGEGSWLTVV.

The J gene is TRBJ2-5, the V gene TRBV2, with 10 bases fitting TRBD1. Losses at the gene ends were 6 bases for V and 5 bases for J; bases not matched to a gene: 9. The CDR3 is made up of 15 amino acids. Per the germline V gene, CDR1 is SNHLY and CDR2 is FYNNEI. The CDR3 sequence: CASSKDRGRLETQYF. In DNA, the CDR3 is TGTGCCAGCAGCAAAGACAGGGGGCGCTTGGAGACCCAGTACTTC.

V and J are TRBV4-3 and TRBJ2-1; tentative D call: TRBD1 (6 bases). Deletions cut 2 bases from V and 3 bases from J, with 8 bases between. This CDR3 has 14 amino acids. CDR1 is LGHNA, CDR2 YSLEER, per germline. CDR3 sequence (DNA): TGCGCCAGCAGCCAACCGGGACACTACAATGAGCAGTTCTTC. Residues: CASSQPGHYNEQFF.

Only one count was recorded for this clone. CDR3 sequence reads: CASSSIRTGPLYGYTF. Written as DNA, the CDR3 is TGTGCCAGCAGTTCTATCCGTACAGGGCCTCTCTATGGCTACACCTTC. The rearrangement links TRBV27 to TRBJ1-2, with a weak D call TRBD1 (6 bases). The V end lost 4 bases, the J end lost 4 bases, and 19 bases lay between the germline ends. Germline V gene data show CDR1 as MNHEY and CDR2 as SMNVEV (reference sequence). This CDR3 has 16 residues.

The rearrangement links TRBV6-6 to TRBJ2-2; a possible D gene is TRBD1 (5 bases). CDR1 is MNHNY and CDR2 is SVGAGI in the germline V gene (reference sequence). Trimming removed 2 bases at V and 3 bases at J, with 7 bases between. The CDR3 has 14 residues. CDR3 sequence: CASSYLRDTGELFF. The CDR3 DNA follows: TGTGCCAGCAGTTACCTCAGGGACACCGGGGAGCTGTTTTTT.

The chain uses TRBV7-9 and TRBJ2-7; TRBD1 aligns across 8 bases. The CDR3 contains 16 residues. Germline assignment: CDR1 SEHNR and CDR2 FQNEAQ (reference sequence). V was clipped by 5 bases and J by 2 bases; unmatched bases: 11. The CDR3 DNA sequence: TGTGCCAGCAGCCCCTGGACAGGGACGACAGCCTACGAGCAGTACTTC. Protein product: CASSPWTGTTAYEQYF.

The chain couples TRBV11-3 to TRBJ2-3; possibly TRBD2 for D (6 bases). The V gene lost 3 bases and the J gene lost 6 bases, with 13 bases spanning the gap. CDR1 and CDR2 from the germline V gene are SGHNT and YENEEA. CDR3 length: 14 amino acids. The CDR3 here is CASSFSTRGDTQYF. In nucleotides, the CDR3 is TGTGCCAGCAGCTTCTCTACCCGGGGGGATACGCAGTATTTT.

This chain uses TRBV19 with TRBJ1-2; unclear D gene. Trimming took off 2 bases at V and 2 bases at J, with 6 bases between the two ends. The CDR3 extends over 13 amino acids. Looked up from germline, CDR1 is LNHDA and CDR2 is SQIVND (reference sequence). This chain's CDR3 is CASSIKANYGYTF. In DNA, the CDR3 is TGTGCCAGTAGTATAAAAGCAAACTATGGCTACACCTTC.

The rearrangement joins TRBV19 to TRBJ2-2; 10 bases match TRBD1. Germline trimming cut 8 bases from V and 5 bases from J; bases unmatched to any gene: 5. The CDR3 covers 14 residues. CDR1 and CDR2 (germline): LNHDA, SQIVND (reference sequence). The CDR3 coding sequence is TGTGCCAGTCGGACAGGGGGAGCGACCGGGGAGCTGTTTTTT. As protein: CASRTGGATGELFF.

This clone was detected only once. The chain combines TRBV11-2 with TRBJ1-1; D might be TRBD1 (6 bases). Germline V gene sequence: CDR1 SGHAT, CDR2 FQNNGV. The V gene lost 3 bases and the J gene lost 10 bases, with 12 bases spanning the gap. This CDR3 has 12 amino acids. CDR3 sequence (DNA): TGTGCCAGCAGCTTCCAGGGGACGGGAGCTTTCTTT. Its protein product is CASSFQGTGAFF.

The gene calls are TRBV29-1 and TRBJ1-1, with a weak D call TRBD1 (6 bases). Germline CDR1 reads SQVTM; CDR2 reads ANQGSEA. The CDR3 consists of 11 residues. Trimming removed 2 bases from V and 10 bases from J, with 11 bases in between. CDR3 in DNA: TGCAGCGTTGAAACGGGGGCCGCAGCTTTCTTT. It yields the protein CSVETGAAAFF. The full variable domain, rest sourced from reference TRBV29-1 and TRBJ1-1, is SAVISQKPSRDICQRGTSLTIQCQVDSQVTMMFWYRQQPGQSLTLIATANQGSEATYESGFVIDKFPISRPNLTFSTLTVSNMSPEDSSIYLCSVETGAAAFFGQGTRLTVV.

This clone was recorded once. CDR3 in amino acids: CASSERWVANSYNSPLHF. In DNA, the CDR3 is TGTGCCAGCAGTGAACGGTGGGTAGCGAACTCCTATAATTCACCCCTCCACTTT. The V call is TRBV2, the J call TRBJ1-6; D not certain. The CDR3 extends over 18 amino acids. Germline values: CDR1 SNHLY, CDR2 FYNNEI. V was trimmed by 2 bases and J by 0 bases, leaving 14 bases between them. The whole variable domain, remainder taken from reference TRBV2 and TRBJ1-6, is EPEVTQTPSHQVTQMGQEVILRCVPISNHLYFYWYRQILGQKVEFLVSFYNNEISEKSEIFDDQFSVERPDGSNFTLKIRSTKLEDSAMYFCASSERWVANSYNSPLHFGNGTRLTVT.